Below are 14 T cell receptor beta chains sequenced from a single sample in a study of T cell responses to AZD1222 COVID-19 vaccine. Clones were sequenced by immunoSEQ multiplex PCR, and TCRdb holds only the in-frame ones, with some missing. The sample yields 100,000 to 120,000 clones, roughly 90% seen once. The sequencing used peripheral blood, collected on day 0 of AZD1222 vaccination. These receptors came from an adult in good health.

This clone was recorded only once. This chain's CDR3 is CASSLPGGSPLHF. CDR3 DNA: TGTGCCAGCAGTCTGCCGGGAGGCTCACCCCTCCACTTT. The rearrangement joins TRBV28 to TRBJ1-6; D gene ambiguous. The germline V gene has CDR1 MDHEN and CDR2 SYDVKM. CDR3 size: 13 residues. Trimming shortened V by 5 bases and J by 10 bases, and 12 bases separated the two germline ends.

The rearrangement links TRBV18 to TRBJ2-2; TRBD1 is a possible D gene (6 bases). Trimming left V 1 base short and J 0 bases short, with 15 bases between. Germline CDR1 is KGHSH and CDR2 is LQKENI. The CDR3 consists of 18 residues. The CDR3 DNA reads TGTGCCAGCTCACCACTATCGACAGGCCTCGCGAACACCGGGGAGCTGTTTTTT. This gives the protein CASSPLSTGLANTGELFF. The variable domain in full, with the rest retrieved from reference TRBV18 and TRBJ2-2, is NAGVMQNPRHLVRRRGQEARLRCSPMKGHSHVYWYRQLPEEGLKFMVYLQKENIIDESGMPKERFSAEFPKEGPSILRIQQVVRGDSAAYFCASSPLSTGLANTGELFFGEGSRLTVL.

The chain joins TRBV15 to TRBJ1-1; D perhaps matches TRBD1 (5 bases). The CDR3 extends over 16 amino acids. Per germline, CDR1 LNHNV and CDR2 YYDKDF (reference sequence). V was clipped by 1 base and J by 1 base, with 13 bases between them. This CDR3 is CATSRGGGRKNTEAFF. The CDR3 nucleotides read TGTGCCACCAGCAGAGGGGGGGGGAGGAAGAACACTGAAGCTTTCTTT.

CDR3 loop: CASSGTGGVVYGYTF. The CDR3 DNA sequence: TGTGCCAGCAGTGGGACAGGGGGAGTAGTCTATGGCTACACCTTC. V gene TRBV28 combines with J gene TRBJ1-2, with 11 bases that match TRBD1. Looked up from germline, CDR1 is MDHEN and CDR2 is SYDVKM. This CDR3 contains 15 residues. J was trimmed by 4 bases and V by 5 bases; bases with no gene match: 6.

The chain couples TRBV12-3 or TRBV12-4 to TRBJ2-7, with D unresolved. The CDR3 is 13 amino acids. V was pared by 6 bases and J by 5 bases, with 14 bases between. CDR3 in amino acids: CASSRRLDNEQYF. The CDR3 bases are TGTGCCAGCAGCCGCCGACTCGATAACGAGCAGTACTTC.

The V and J genes are TRBV29-1 and TRBJ1-5; 8 nucleotides agree with TRBD1. J lost 0 bases, V lost 5 bases, and 6 bases had no gene match. The CDR3 consists of 15 residues. Germline CDR1 and CDR2: SQVTM and ANQGSEA. CDR3 residues: CSVRQGPNSNQPQHF. The CDR3 DNA is TGCAGCGTTAGACAGGGGCCGAATAGCAATCAGCCCCAGCATTTT. Variable domain in full (rest from reference TRBV29-1 and TRBJ1-5): SAVISQKPSRDICQRGTSLTIQCQVDSQVTMMFWYRQQPGQSLTLIATANQGSEATYESGFVIDKFPISRPNLTFSTLTVSNMSPEDSSIYLCSVRQGPNSNQPQHFGDGTRLSIL.

The rearrangement uses TRBV30 and TRBJ1-2, with a weak D call TRBD1 (5 bases). Germline V CDR1 and CDR2: GTSNPN, SVGIG (reference sequence). The CDR3 has 13 residues. V was pared by 3 bases and J by 5 bases, with 13 bases between. As DNA, the CDR3 is TGTGCCTGGAGGGGGGTTACAGCGTATGGCTACACCTTC. The encoded protein is CAWRGVTAYGYTF.

The chain links TRBV3-1 (or the pseudogene TRBV3-2) to TRBJ1-5; D may be TRBD1 (6 bases). V lost 0 bases to trimming and J lost 9 bases, with 9 bases between them. Germline lookup yields CDR1 LGHDT and CDR2 YNNKEL (reference sequence). The CDR3 runs to 13 residues. CDR3 sequence reads: CASSQEGGSPQHF. CDR3 DNA sequence: TGTGCCAGCAGCCAAGAAGGGGGGTCGCCCCAGCATTTT.

V is TRBV10-1 and J is TRBJ2-3; no firm D call. Germline V CDR1 and CDR2: WNHNN, SYGVQD (reference sequence). The CDR3 sequence is 13 residues long. Deletions cut 10 bases from V and 0 bases from J, with 11 bases between. The CDR3 coding sequence is TGCGCCACAGGCGGCCCTAGCACAGATACGCAGTATTTT. Protein: CATGGPSTDTQYF.

The chain links TRBV11-2 to TRBJ1-2; 9 bases match TRBD1. The CDR3 runs to 15 residues. Trimming took 5 bases from V and 5 from J; bases not matched to a gene: 9. Germline CDR1 reads SGHAT; CDR2 reads FQNNGV. The CDR3 loop reads CASSVGGTGKYGYTF. CDR3 sequence (DNA): TGTGCCAGCAGCGTCGGGGGGACAGGGAAGTATGGCTACACCTTC.

The V gene is TRBV9, the J gene TRBJ1-4; unclear D gene. There are 16 residues in the CDR3. V was clipped by 0 bases and J by 4 bases, with 13 bases between them. Germline CDR1 and CDR2: SGDLS and YYNGEE. The CDR3 is CASSVGVGPLNEKLFF. The CDR3, as DNA: TGTGCCAGCAGCGTAGGGGTGGGTCCCCTTAATGAAAAACTGTTTTTT.

The V call is TRBV13, the J call TRBJ1-2; TRBD1 agrees at 10 bases. The CDR3 has 17 amino acids. Germline loops: CDR1 PRHDT, CDR2 FYEKMQ (reference sequence). Losses at the gene ends were 5 bases for V and 6 bases for J; bases not matched to a gene: 15. The DNA of the CDR3 is TGTGCCAGCAGCATAACTAGAAGACTGGGGACAGGGGATGGCTACACCTTC. Translation: CASSITRRLGTGDGYTF.

The genes are TRBV6-5 and TRBJ1-1; D is perhaps TRBD1 (5 bases). The CDR3 extends over 13 amino acids. The germline V and J ends were trimmed by 7 bases and 1 base, with 10 bases remaining between them. Germline V gives CDR1 MNHEY, CDR2 SVGAGI. The CDR3 nucleotides are TGTGCCAGCAAGGGACGGGGGAACACTGAAGCTTTCTTT. Residues: CASKGRGNTEAFF.

V usage is TRBV2 and J usage is TRBJ1-2, with TRBD1 matching over 7 bases. Germline CDR1 reads SNHLY; CDR2 reads FYNNEI. This CDR3 comprises 12 residues. With V trimmed by 6 bases and J by 7 bases, 5 bases remained unmatched. CDR3 nucleotide sequence: TGTGCCAGCAGGGAGGACAGGACTGGCTACACCTTC. It codes for CASREDRTGYTF.